Shown below are 13 T cell receptor beta chains from a single sample sequenced in a study of OX40 agonist ivuxolimab in advanced cancers. Using immunoSEQ multiplex PCR, the repertoire was profiled, and TCRdb retains in-frame clones only, with some absent. The data contain 55,000 to 90,000 clones, around 88% of them seen just once; the ten biggest clones take up under 3%. The sequencing used CD4+ or CD8+ T cells sorted from blood, collected in a trial of the OX40 agonist ivuxolimab. Every receptor here comes from an adult with an advanced solid tumor such as melanoma, head and neck, liver or kidney cancer.

The chain joins TRBV6-5 to TRBJ1-5, with D unresolved. The CDR3 has 13 amino acids. Trimming cost V 2 bases and J 4 bases, with 6 bases left between them. Germline V gene data show CDR1 as MNHEY and CDR2 as SVGAGI. The DNA for the CDR3 is TGTGCCAGCAGTTACGGCAGTAATCAGCCCCAGCATTTT. Translating gives CASSYGSNQPQHF.

This clone was counted only a few times. This chain joins TRBV18 and TRBJ1-1, with D unresolved. This CDR3 is 15 amino acids long. In germline, CDR1 is KGHSH, CDR2 LQKENI. The V and J ends lost 4 bases and 1 base respectively, with 13 bases between them. The CDR3 DNA sequence: TGTGCCAGCTCACTTCTTGGGCAGGAGAACACTGAAGCTTTCTTT. Translated: CASSLLGQENTEAFF.

The genes are TRBV5-1 and TRBJ2-7, with TRBD2 matching 11 bases. Germline CDR1 reads SGHRS; CDR2 reads YFSETQ. V shed 2 bases and J 3 bases; nucleotides not matched to a gene: 4. The CDR3 sequence is 15 residues long. CDR3 sequence reads: CASSLGLAGLYEQYF. The CDR3 region has the DNA TGCGCCAGCAGCTTAGGACTAGCGGGTCTCTACGAGCAGTACTTC.

The rearrangement links TRBV28 to TRBJ2-7, with D possibly being TRBD2 (5 bases). The CDR3 contains 12 residues. Germline CDR1 and CDR2: MDHEN and SYDVKM. Trimming took off 7 bases at V and 5 bases at J, with 12 bases between the two ends. The CDR3 here is CASTPRGHEQYF. As DNA, the CDR3 is TGTGCCAGCACACCCCGCGGGCACGAGCAGTACTTC.

The chain couples TRBV2 to TRBJ2-1, with TRBD1 matching 10 bases. The CDR3 sequence is 15 residues long. Germline trimming cut 8 bases from V and 7 bases from J; bases unmatched to any gene: 11. CDR1 SNHLY and CDR2 FYNNEI come from the germline V gene. CDR3 residues: CASGSGWDRGNEQFF. The CDR3 nucleotides read TGTGCCAGCGGGTCTGGATGGGACAGGGGAAATGAGCAGTTCTTC.

The rearrangement joins TRBV28 to TRBJ2-5; tentatively, D is TRBD2 (6 bases). This CDR3 region has 13 residues. In germline, CDR1 is MDHEN, CDR2 SYDVKM. The germline V and J ends were trimmed by 8 bases and 5 bases, with 15 bases remaining between them. The CDR3 is CASRGVGRETQYF. The CDR3 DNA reads TGTGCCAGCCGCGGGGTGGGGAGGGAGACCCAGTACTTC.

The chain combines TRBV30 with TRBJ1-2; 7 bases align to TRBD1. This CDR3 is 14 amino acids long. CDR1 is GTSNPN and CDR2 is SVGIG in the germline V gene (reference sequence). V shed 0 bases, J shed 1 base, and the junction held 2 bases outside the gene matches. DNA for the CDR3: TGTGCCTGGAGTGTAAGGGGGCTTAACTATGGCTACACCTTC. This translates into CAWSVRGLNYGYTF.

This clone has just one count. V gene TRBV11-3 combines with J gene TRBJ2-1; no definite D call. Germline lookup yields CDR1 SGHNT and CDR2 YENEEA. The V and J ends lost 6 bases and 6 bases respectively, with 15 bases between them. This CDR3 region has 14 residues. This CDR3 reads CASSKTQASNEQFF. The CDR3, as DNA: TGTGCCAGCAGTAAGACCCAGGCCAGCAATGAGCAGTTCTTC. Drawing the rest from reference TRBV11-3 and TRBJ2-1, the complete variable domain is EAGVVQSPRYKIIEKKQPVAFWCNPISGHNTLYWYLQNLGQGPELLIRYENEEAVDDSQLPKDRFSAERLKGVDSTLKIQPAELGDSAVYLCASSKTQASNEQFFGPGTRLTVL.

This clone has only one observation. The rearrangement links TRBV4-1 to TRBJ1-5; 7 bases agree with TRBD1. This CDR3 has 16 residues. Losses at the gene ends were 0 bases for V and 5 bases for J; bases not matched to a gene: 7. Germline V gene lookup returns CDR1 MGHRA and CDR2 YSYEKL. CDR3 region: CASSQDPTGTDQPQHF. DNA of the CDR3: TGCGCCAGCAGCCAAGATCCGACAGGGACAGATCAGCCCCAGCATTTT.

V gene TRBV5-4 combines with J gene TRBJ2-2, with D possibly TRBD2 on 5 matching bases. Trimming stripped 0 bases from V and 9 bases from J, with 12 bases between. CDR3 length: 14 residues. The V gene's germline CDR1 is SGHNT and CDR2 YYREEE (reference sequence). The CDR3 nucleotides read TGTGCCAGCAGCTTGGATGCGGAGGTCAGGGAGCTGTTTTTT. Translated: CASSLDAEVRELFF.

The chain carries TRBV10-3 and TRBJ2-2, with 8 positions matching TRBD1. Germline trimming cut 9 bases from V and 4 bases from J; bases unmatched to any gene: 10. From germline, CDR1 is ENHRY and CDR2 SYGVKD. This CDR3 has 15 residues. CDR3 in amino acids: CAILVQGAITGELFF. The CDR3 DNA is TGTGCCATTTTAGTGCAGGGGGCTATCACCGGGGAGCTGTTTTTT.

With respect to this clone: Other nucleotide sequences from this sample produce the same CDR3. V gene TRBV7-9 combines with J gene TRBJ2-7, with D possibly being TRBD2 (6 bases). Trimming took 3 bases from V and 1 from J, leaving 10 bases between them. This CDR3 has 14 residues. Germline V gives CDR1 SEHNR, CDR2 FQNEAQ (reference sequence). CDR3 sequence: CASSLGGESYEQYF. The CDR3 nucleotides are TGTGCCAGCAGCTTGGGGGGTGAATCCTACGAGCAGTACTTC.

The gene calls are TRBV5-4 and TRBJ2-1; 15 nucleotides agree with TRBD2. The CDR3 sequence is 16 residues long. With V trimmed by 3 bases and J by 9 bases, 7 bases remained unmatched. Looked up from germline, CDR1 is SGHNT and CDR2 is YYREEE (reference sequence). This chain's CDR3 is CASSSRTSGGAGEQFF. The CDR3, as DNA: TGTGCCAGCAGCTCCCGGACTAGCGGGGGGGCCGGTGAGCAGTTCTTC.